This T cell receptor beta chain originates from a study of technical replicates of blood from four donors. Sequencing was performed with immunoSEQ multiplex PCR; in TCRdb, only in-frame clones are kept and a portion is missing. The repertoire has about 71,000 clones, approximately 97% of them found once; the top ten carry approximately 0.2%. In its sample, this clone was seen once. The TCR sequence derives from a human donor in good health. The sample comprised T cells isolated from PBMCs.

The CDR3 is CAWSLQGTYEQYF. CDR3 coding DNA: TGTGCCTGGAGTTTACAGGGGACCTACGAGCAGTACTTC. The chain recombines TRBV30 with TRBJ2-7; TRBD1 matches at 7 bases. In germline, CDR1 is GTSNPN, CDR2 SVGIG (reference sequence). J was trimmed by 2 bases and V by 2 bases; bases with no gene match: 3. The CDR3 contains 13 residues.